Listed here are 26 T cell receptor beta chains from one sample, sequenced in a study of T cells expressing NK-cell markers. Reanalyzing the 5' RACE reads, TCRdb keeps one entry per CDR3 protein, without DNA. Its listing shows over 250,000 distinct CDR3 sequences. The sequenced sample was blood T cells: a sorted CD56 or NKG2C T cell subset, CD4+ or CD8+ T cells, or bulk PBMC T cells (not recorded which). These TCRs come from a woman aged 18 to 75 in good health.

V gene TRBV5-1 combines with J gene TRBJ1-5; absent DNA, TCRdb's TRBD1 call cannot be checked. The germline V gene encodes CDR1 SGHRS and CDR2 YFSETQ. The CDR3 contains 18 residues. CDR3 residues: CASSFPTGRTYSNQPQHF. The full variable domain, completed using reference TRBV5-1 and TRBJ1-5, is KAGVTQTPRYLIKTRGQQVTLSCSPISGHRSVSWYQQTPGQGLQFLFEYFSETQRNKGNFPGRFSGRQFSNSRSEMNVSTLELGDSALYLCASSFPTGRTYSNQPQHFGDGTRLSIL.

The gene calls are TRBV29-1 and TRBJ2-5; absent DNA, TCRdb's TRBD1 call cannot be checked. The CDR3 covers 14 residues. The V gene's germline CDR1 is SQVTM and CDR2 ANQGSEA. The CDR3 spells CSVGRDRGRETQYF.

The chain links TRBV20-1 to TRBJ2-1; TCRdb's D call, TRBD2, is unchecked because there is no DNA. Looked up from germline, CDR1 is DFQATT and CDR2 is SNEGSKA (reference sequence). This CDR3 spans 13 amino acids. CDR3 protein: CSLREAALNEQFF.

This sequence joins TRBV6-5 and TRBJ1-1. CDR3 size: 15 residues. CDR1 and CDR2 (germline): MNHEY, SVGAGI. CDR3 loop: CASSFRLPYLTEAFF.

The rearrangement joins TRBV20-1 to TRBJ2-7. The CDR3 length is 14 residues. Germline lookup yields CDR1 DFQATT and CDR2 SNEGSKA (reference sequence). The CDR3 sequence is CSASSPSGSYEQYF.

The V call is TRBV18, the J call TRBJ2-7. CDR3 length: 13 amino acids. CDR1 and CDR2 (germline): KGHSH, LQKENI. CDR3 sequence: CASSPSETYEQYF.

This chain joins TRBV15 and TRBJ2-3; absent DNA, TCRdb's TRBD1 call cannot be checked. Germline values: CDR1 LNHNV, CDR2 YYDKDF (reference sequence). This CDR3 is built from 13 residues. The CDR3 spells CATRLGTVGTQYF.

V and J are TRBV9 and TRBJ2-7; TCRdb indicates TRBD2, and absent DNA this call remains unverified. The length of the CDR3 is 15 residues. Per germline, CDR1 SGDLS and CDR2 YYNGEE. CDR3 loop: CASSASSGKSYEQYF.

V is TRBV29-1 and J is TRBJ1-2; the TCRdb call, TRBD1, lacks DNA for checking. Germline V gene data show CDR1 as SQVTM and CDR2 as ANQGSEA. CDR3 length equals 14 residues. CDR3 amino acids: CSVEGRAVDYGYTF. The full variable domain, completed using reference TRBV29-1 and TRBJ1-2, is SAVISQKPSRDICQRGTSLTIQCQVDSQVTMMFWYRQQPGQSLTLIATANQGSEATYESGFVIDKFPISRPNLTFSTLTVSNMSPEDSSIYLCSVEGRAVDYGYTFGSGTRLTVV.

The chain joins TRBV20-1 to TRBJ1-1; TCRdb gives TRBD1 as the D gene, but with no DNA this cannot be confirmed. The CDR3 has 13 amino acids. Germline CDR1 and CDR2: DFQATT and SNEGSKA (reference sequence). The CDR3 protein is CSAPNPGETEAFF.

This chain uses TRBV20-1 with TRBJ2-4; the D gene TCRdb calls, TRBD2, cannot be checked with no DNA. Germline V lookup: CDR1 DFQATT, CDR2 SNEGSKA (reference sequence). The CDR3 spans 13 residues. The CDR3: CSAKRRAEDIQYF.

The chain combines TRBV29-1 with TRBJ1-2. The CDR3 runs to 11 residues. Germline values: CDR1 SQVTM, CDR2 ANQGSEA. The CDR3 spells CSVGSDYGYTF.

This chain joins TRBV7-5 and TRBJ2-4; checking the TCRdb D call of TRBD2 is not possible without DNA. TRBV7-5 is shown as a pseudogene. The CDR3 runs to 22 residues. CDR3 sequence reads: CISVPEAFQLAGASLAKNIQYF.

The chain carries TRBV20-1 and TRBJ2-1. CDR3 size: 13 residues. Per germline, CDR1 DFQATT and CDR2 SNEGSKA (reference sequence). The CDR3 spells CSAIETSPLEQFF.

The V call is TRBV28, the J call TRBJ2-5; TCRdb returns TRBD1, unconfirmable since there is no DNA. The CDR3 is 14 amino acids. CDR1 MDHEN and CDR2 SYDVKM come from the germline V gene. The CDR3 here is CASRARGVEETQYF.

The chain recombines TRBV28 with TRBJ2-1; there is no DNA to check the TCRdb D call of TRBD1. The CDR3 totals 13 residues. Germline V gene data show CDR1 as MDHEN and CDR2 as SYDVKM. The CDR3 reads CASSRVVNNEQFF.

The chain uses TRBV10-3 and TRBJ2-1. The V gene's germline CDR1 is ENHRY and CDR2 SYGVKD. This CDR3 has 12 amino acids. Here the CDR3 reads CAISGGQREQFF.

V is TRBV6-5 and J is TRBJ2-1. The CDR3 totals 16 residues. Germline CDR1 and CDR2: MNHEY and SVGAGI. This chain's CDR3 is CASSYSSRKVGDEQFF.

The rearrangement links TRBV29-1 to TRBJ1-2; TCRdb returns TRBD1, unconfirmable since there is no DNA. The CDR3 totals 13 residues. Germline V gene data show CDR1 as SQVTM and CDR2 as ANQGSEA. CDR3 in amino acids: CSVVGRYGYGYTF.

The chain employs TRBV29-1 and TRBJ2-5; the TCRdb D gene call, TRBD2, has no DNA to confirm it. The CDR3 loop spans 13 amino acids. Germline CDR1 reads SQVTM; CDR2 reads ANQGSEA. CDR3 residues: CSAGTSQWETQYF.

V usage is TRBV6-2 or TRBV6-3 and J usage is TRBJ2-1; TCRdb gives TRBD1 as the D gene, but with no DNA this cannot be confirmed. Germline values: CDR1 MNHEY, CDR2 SVGEGT. The CDR3 runs 15 residues. The CDR3 sequence: CASSTDRGRYNEQFF.

V and J are TRBV10-2 and TRBJ2-3. The CDR3 has 11 residues. Germline lookup yields CDR1 WSHSY and CDR2 SAAADI. The chain's CDR3 is CASSGGNTQYF.

J is TRBJ2-1 and V is TRBV7-2. Germline CDR1 SGHTA, CDR2 FQGNSA. The CDR3 has 11 residues. The CDR3 reads CASSADSEQFF.

The rearrangement uses TRBV6-1 and TRBJ1-5; the D gene TCRdb calls, TRBD1, cannot be checked with no DNA. The CDR3 has 16 residues. Germline-derived CDR1 and CDR2 are MNHNS and SASEGT. The CDR3 is CASRPDSSYSNQPQHF.

The chain carries TRBV7-9 and TRBJ1-2; TCRdb's assignment of TRBD1 cannot be checked, as there is no DNA. CDR3 length: 13 residues. Germline V gives CDR1 SEHNR, CDR2 FQNEAQ (reference sequence). The CDR3: CASSFTGGFGYTF. Combining the CDR3 with reference TRBV7-9 and TRBJ1-2 gives the whole variable domain DTGVSQNPRHKITKRGQNVTFRCDPISEHNRLYWYRQTLGQGPEFLTYFQNEAQLEKSRLLSDRFSAERPKGSFSTLEIQRTEQGDSAMYLCASSFTGGFGYTFGSGTRLTVV.

The chain couples TRBV19 to TRBJ1-5; the D call from TCRdb, TRBD1, cannot be confirmed without DNA. This CDR3 has 14 residues. Germline V gene sequence: CDR1 LNHDA, CDR2 SQIVND (reference sequence). The CDR3 protein is CASSKTGSNQPQHF.